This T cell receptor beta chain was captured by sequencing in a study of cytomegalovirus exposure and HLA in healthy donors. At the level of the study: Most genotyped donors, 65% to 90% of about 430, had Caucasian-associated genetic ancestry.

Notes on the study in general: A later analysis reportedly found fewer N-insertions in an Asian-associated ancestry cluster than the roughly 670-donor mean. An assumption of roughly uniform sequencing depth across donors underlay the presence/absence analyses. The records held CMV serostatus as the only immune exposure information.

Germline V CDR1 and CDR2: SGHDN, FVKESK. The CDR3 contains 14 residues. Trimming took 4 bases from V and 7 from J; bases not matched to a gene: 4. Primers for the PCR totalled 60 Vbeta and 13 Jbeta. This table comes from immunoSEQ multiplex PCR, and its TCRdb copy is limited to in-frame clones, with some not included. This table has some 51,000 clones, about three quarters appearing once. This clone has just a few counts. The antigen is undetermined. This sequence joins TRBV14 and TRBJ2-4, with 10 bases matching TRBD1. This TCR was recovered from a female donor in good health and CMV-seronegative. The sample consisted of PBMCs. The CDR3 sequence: CASSRRQGANIQYF. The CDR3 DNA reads TGTGCCAGCAGCCGCCGACAGGGGGCGAACATTCAGTACTTC.